These T cell receptor beta chains were read from a single sample in a study of blood T cell repertoires in COVID-19. Sequencing was performed with immunoSEQ multiplex PCR; in TCRdb, only in-frame clones are kept and a portion is missing. The sample yields some 400,000 clones, 87% seen once. The sequenced sample was peripheral blood. The receptors come from an older woman with COVID-19, enrolled during active disease. The CDR3 runs from the conserved cysteine through the conserved F or W. A D gene is named only where the DNA matches it firmly. Size is stated for part of the rows, as once, few or many counts, or as a class when the clone is expanded.

J | V | D | size | CDR3 | DNA
TRBJ1-1 | TRBV15 | NA | NA | CATGGGPMNTEAFF | TGTGCCACCGGGGGGGGGCCTATGAACACTGAAGCTTTCTTT
TRBJ2-7 | TRBV2 | NA | NA | CASRTDWNSYEQYF | TGTGCCAGCAGGACGGACTGGAACTCCTACGAGCAGTACTTC
TRBJ1-6 | TRBV7-9 | TRBD1 | NA | CASSSGTGAVSYNSPLHF | TGTGCCAGCAGCAGCGGGACAGGGGCCGTATCCTATAATTCACCCCTCCACTTT
TRBJ1-5 | TRBV6-1 | TRBD1 | NA | CASSEDRGQAQHF | TGTGCCAGCAGTGAAGACAGGGGCCAGGCCCAGCATTTT
TRBJ1-2 | TRBV6-5 | NA | NA | CASSYSGGDYGYTF | TGTGCCAGCAGTTACTCCGGAGGAGACTATGGCTACACCTTC
TRBJ2-2 | TRBV2 | NA | NA | CASRKGGGDTGELFF | TGTGCCAGCAGAAAAGGAGGGGGGGACACCGGGGAGCTGTTTTTT
TRBJ2-7 | TRBV6-1 | TRBD2 | NA | CASSEGLAVLPRGEQYF | TGTGCCAGCAGTGAAGGACTAGCGGTTCTCCCAAGGGGCGAGCAGTACTTC
TRBJ1-1 | TRBV12-3/TRBV12-4 | NA | NA | CASRATGGEAFF | TGTGCCAGCAGAGCGACAGGCGGTGAAGCTTTCTTT
TRBJ1-1 | TRBV28 | NA | NA | CASSSRPGETFF | TGTGCCAGCAGTTCCCGGCCAGGGGAGACTTTCTTT
TRBJ2-7 | TRBV3-1/TRBV3-2 | NA | NA | CASSPRGSSYEQYF | TGTGCCAGCAGCCCTAGGGGATCCTCCTACGAGCAGTACTTC
TRBJ1-4 | TRBV6-1 | NA | NA | CASRTGGTNEKLFF | TGTGCCAGCAGGACCGGCGGAACTAATGAAAAACTGTTTTTT
TRBJ1-1 | TRBV5-6 | TRBD1 | few | CASSPERGLRDTEAFF | TGTGCCAGCAGTCCTGAGAGGGGGCTAAGGGACACTGAAGCTTTCTTT
TRBJ2-7 | TRBV5-1 | NA | NA | CASSKEGEQYF | TGCGCCAGCAGCAAAGAGGGTGAGCAGTACTTC
TRBJ1-2 | TRBV30 | TRBD1 | NA | CAWRGWDRSWYGYTF | TGTGCCTGGAGAGGTTGGGACAGATCTTGGTATGGCTACACCTTC
TRBJ1-1 | TRBV7-3 | NA | few | CASSFRQGTEAFF | TGTGCCAGCAGCTTCAGGCAGGGCACTGAAGCTTTCTTT
TRBJ2-7 | TRBV2 | NA | NA | CASRPDRSYEQYF | TGTGCCAGCAGACCGGACAGATCCTACGAGCAGTACTTC
TRBJ1-5 | TRBV3-1/TRBV3-2 | NA | NA | CASSTEGGRQPQHF | TGTGCCAGCAGCACTGAGGGAGGGCGGCAGCCCCAGCATTTT
TRBJ2-7 | TRBV27 | NA | NA | CASSQNSVPPYEQYF | TGTGCCAGCAGTCAAAACTCGGTACCCCCCTACGAGCAGTACTTC
TRBJ1-5 | TRBV4-1 | TRBD1 | NA | CASSQDRAYNQPQHF | TGCGCCAGCAGCCAGGACAGGGCTTACAATCAGCCCCAGCATTTT
TRBJ2-7 | TRBV18 | NA | NA | CASSPPWQGSHEQYF | TGTGCCAGCTCACCACCGTGGCAGGGGTCCCACGAGCAGTACTTC
TRBJ2-1 | TRBV7-6 | TRBD1 | NA | CASSLEDRHYNEQFF | TGTGCCAGCAGCTTGGAGGACAGGCACTACAATGAGCAGTTCTTC
TRBJ2-7 | TRBV21-1 | NA | NA | CASSQPSGTGKFTSYEQYF | TGTGCCAGCAGCCAACCGTCCGGGACAGGGAAGTTTACATCCTACGAGCAGTACTTC
TRBJ2-7 | TRBV2 | TRBD1 | NA | CASQGDGLYSYEQYF | TGTGCCAGCCAGGGGGACGGCTTATACTCCTACGAGCAGTACTTC
TRBJ2-3 | TRBV19 | TRBD2 | NA | CASSIGGLAGSDTQYF | TGTGCCAGTAGTATAGGAGGGCTAGCGGGCTCGGATACGCAGTATTTT
TRBJ1-5 | TRBV2 | TRBD1 | NA | CASRDRVNQPQHF | TGTGCCAGCAGAGACAGGGTCAATCAGCCCCAGCATTTT
TRBJ2-2 | TRBV5-4 | TRBD2 | NA | CASSLGGGANTGELFF | TGTGCCAGCAGCTTAGGCGGGGGGGCGAACACCGGGGAGCTGTTTTTT
TRBJ1-2 | TRBV6-5 | TRBD1 | NA | CATKTGSYGYTF | TGTGCCACCAAGACAGGGAGCTATGGCTACACCTTC
TRBJ1-5 | TRBV28 | NA | once | CASSLMGRTVYSNQPQHF | TGTGCCAGCAGTTTAATGGGAAGGACAGTCTATAGCAATCAGCCCCAGCATTTT
TRBJ2-3 | TRBV11-3 | NA | NA | CASSLRHDTQYF | TGTGCCAGCAGCTTACGACACGATACGCAGTATTTT
TRBJ2-1 | TRBV6-5 | NA | NA | CASRLRDTYNEQFF | TGTGCCAGCAGGCTCCGGGACACTTACAATGAGCAGTTCTTC
TRBJ2-3 | TRBV20-1 | NA | NA | CSASGGGVGSDTQYF | TGCAGTGCTAGTGGTGGCGGGGTTGGTTCAGATACGCAGTATTTT
TRBJ2-7 | TRBV11-2 | NA | few | CASSLRVYVDRRRPYEQYF | TGTGCCAGCAGCTTACGGGTCTACGTGGACAGACGGCGACCCTACGAGCAGTACTTC
TRBJ1-5 | TRBV19 | NA | NA | CASKVARGQPQHF | TGTGCCAGTAAGGTGGCGCGAGGTCAGCCCCAGCATTTT
TRBJ1-1 | TRBV19 | TRBD1 | NA | CASSITGGGPNTEAFF | TGTGCCAGTAGTATAACAGGGGGCGGCCCGAACACTGAAGCTTTCTTT
TRBJ2-5 | TRBV6-2/TRBV6-3 | TRBD2 | once | CASSIAGGPLQETQYF | TGTGCCAGCAGTATAGCGGGGGGCCCCCTCCAAGAGACCCAGTACTTC
TRBJ1-1 | TRBV4-1 | NA | NA | CASSQGPGFDTEAFF | TGCGCCAGCAGCCAAGGGCCAGGGTTCGACACTGAAGCTTTCTTT
TRBJ2-7 | TRBV9 | NA | NA | CASSAGGTDYYEQYF | TGTGCCAGCAGCGCCGGCGGGACAGACTACTACGAGCAGTACTTC
TRBJ2-2 | TRBV9 | NA | NA | CARLTEANTGELFF | TGTGCCCGCTTGACAGAGGCGAACACCGGGGAGCTGTTTTTT
TRBJ1-4 | TRBV18 | TRBD1 | NA | CASSRGTGAEKLFF | TGTGCCAGCTCACGCGGGACAGGGGCCGAAAAACTGTTTTTT
TRBJ1-3 | TRBV28 | NA | NA | CATLRGHTSGNTIYF | TGTGCCACCTTAAGGGGACACACCTCTGGAAACACCATATATTTT
TRBJ1-2 | TRBV21-1 | NA | NA | CASSKWGTGGYTF | TGTGCCAGCAGCAAATGGGGGACAGGGGGCTACACCTTC
TRBJ2-7 | TRBV19 | TRBD2 | NA | CASSMGQGGLGEQYF | TGTGCCAGTAGTATGGGGCAGGGAGGGCTTGGAGAGCAGTACTTC